This T cell receptor (beta chain) was sequenced for a study of T cells in Graves' hyperthyroidism and ophthalmopathy. Study in general: Blood from the periphery was taken at initial diagnosis, before any treatment.

Out of roughly 10 ml of fresh peripheral blood came the PBMCs. CDR3 length: 15 residues. Germline CDR1 reads DFQATT; CDR2 reads SNEGSKA (reference sequence). The V segment lost 2 bases and the J segment 4 bases; nucleotides outside the gene matches: 9. This clonotype has just a few counts. Its antigen is still unknown. RNA transcripts provided the source from which TCR beta CDR3 regions were amplified. The study used the HTBI primer set for a first-round RT-PCR of the TCR CDR3. TCRdb used MiXCR to reprocess the multiplex PCR reads, holding one entry per CDR3 protein. The sample records over 700,000 distinct CDR3 sequences, approximately 40% being singletons. Study-level results: Before onset, ophthalmopathy was predicted by the model a median 6.5 months earlier.

This sequence joins TRBV20-1 and TRBJ2-5; 8 bases fit TRBD1. This receptor was obtained from a man between 18 and 35 years old with Graves' hyperthyroidism. The sample was blood. Written as DNA, the CDR3 is TGCAGTGCTAGAATAGCGGACAGGGAGGTAGAGACCCAGTACTTC. Translated: CSARIADREVETQYF.